The 18 T cell receptor beta chains reported below all come from one sample, sequenced in a study of cytomegalovirus exposure and HLA in healthy donors. This PCR relied on a set of 60 Vbeta primers and 13 Jbeta primers. Here immunoSEQ multiplex PCR was the method, and the copy in TCRdb shows in-frame clones only, minus some. The data show about 110,000 clones, 60% to 85% seen once. The sequencing sample was made of PBMCs. The receptor source for this set is a woman aged 60-75 years in good health and CMV-seropositive.

This clone came up a few times. The rearrangement uses TRBV6-4 and TRBJ2-1; the match to TRBD1 covers 7 bases. The V segment lost 5 bases and the J segment 8 bases; nucleotides outside the gene matches: 9. Looked up from germline, CDR1 is MRHNA and CDR2 is SNTAGT. This CDR3 has 14 residues. The CDR3 here is CASSNGQDSHEQFF. The CDR3 region has the DNA TGTGCCAGCAGTAACGGACAGGATTCACATGAGCAGTTCTTC.

This rearrangement joins TRBV4-1 to TRBJ2-7, with 7 bases lining up with TRBD1. With 5 bases clipped from V and 0 bases from J, the junction kept 10 bases outside the gene matches. Germline V gene sequence: CDR1 MGHRA, CDR2 YSYEKL. This CDR3 comprises 16 residues. The DNA of the CDR3 is TGCGCCAGCAGCTACCTATGGGACAGCTCCTCCTACGAGCAGTACTTC. Translation: CASSYLWDSSSYEQYF.

This clone appeared once. The rearrangement links TRBV11-3 to TRBJ2-7; D unclear. The CDR3 extends over 12 amino acids. The germline V and J ends were trimmed by 0 bases and 9 bases, with 9 bases remaining between them. Per germline, CDR1 SGHNT and CDR2 YENEEA. The CDR3 bases are TGTGCCAGCAGCTTAGACGGTCGAGGGCAGTACTTC. Translation gives CASSLDGRGQYF.

This clone was seen a handful of times. This rearrangement joins TRBV19 to TRBJ1-3, with D possibly TRBD1 on 5 matching bases. The CDR3 contains 15 residues. Germline CDR1 LNHDA, CDR2 SQIVND (reference sequence). V shed 6 bases and J shed 1 base, with 13 bases lying between them. CDR3 sequence: CASRDSGTSGNTIYF. The DNA of the CDR3 is TGTGCCAGTAGGGATTCTGGGACTTCTGGAAACACCATATATTTT.

V usage is TRBV7-9 and J usage is TRBJ2-3; D not resolved. Trimming left V 6 bases short and J 0 bases short, with 7 bases between. The length of the CDR3 is 13 residues. CDR1 SEHNR and CDR2 FQNEAQ come from the germline V gene (reference sequence). Written as DNA, the CDR3 is TGTGCCAGCAGGCGGCCGAGCACAGATACGCAGTATTTT. Residues: CASRRPSTDTQYF.

V is TRBV28 and J is TRBJ2-1; possible D gene TRBD1, 5 bases. Per germline, CDR1 MDHEN and CDR2 SYDVKM. This CDR3 has 14 residues. Trimming took 5 bases from V and 5 from J, leaving 13 bases between them. The CDR3 DNA sequence: TGTGCCAGCAGTATTATAGGGGTAGACAATGAGCAGTTCTTC. Protein product: CASSIIGVDNEQFF.

V is TRBV28 and J is TRBJ2-5, with TRBD1 as a possible D gene (6 bases). Germline values: CDR1 MDHEN, CDR2 SYDVKM. The V gene lost 5 bases and the J gene lost 3 bases, with 16 bases spanning the gap. The CDR3 extends over 15 amino acids. CDR3 DNA: TGTGCCAGCAGTGAAAGAGGGACAAGCGAAGAGACCCAGTACTTC. Amino acid sequence: CASSERGTSEETQYF.

Only one count was recorded for this clone. The chain employs TRBV7-2 and TRBJ2-7, with 10 nucleotides matching TRBD2. The V gene end was trimmed by 4 bases and the J gene end by 3 bases; junction bases not matched to a gene: 9. The CDR3 is made up of 16 amino acids. Looked up from germline, CDR1 is SGHTA and CDR2 is FQGNSA. The DNA of the CDR3 is TGTGCCAGCAGCTGGGTGGCTAGCGGGAGTCGCTACGAGCAGTACTTC. Protein product: CASSWVASGSRYEQYF.

V and J are TRBV4-1 and TRBJ1-3; D perhaps matches TRBD1 (6 bases). This CDR3 comprises 16 residues. The V end lost 4 bases, the J end lost 3 bases, and 16 bases lay between the germline ends. Germline CDR1 MGHRA, CDR2 YSYEKL. CDR3 sequence reads: CASSPAIGGYGNTIYF. For the CDR3, the DNA is TGCGCCAGCAGCCCCGCGATAGGGGGTTATGGAAACACCATATATTTT.

The chain carries TRBV2 and TRBJ2-5, with D possibly matching TRBD1 (6 bases). Trimming took 2 bases from V and 7 from J, leaving 14 bases between them. CDR1 and CDR2 from the germline V gene are SNHLY and FYNNEI. The CDR3 totals 14 residues. The CDR3: CASSEYRDLRTQYF. In nucleotides, the CDR3 is TGTGCCAGCAGTGAATACAGGGACCTCCGGACCCAGTACTTC.

This clone has only one observation. This chain links TRBV5-1 with TRBJ2-1; 14 bases fit TRBD2. V lost 4 bases, J lost 8 bases, and 11 bases stayed unmatched. CDR1 SGHRS and CDR2 YFSETQ come from the germline V gene. The CDR3 totals 17 residues. In DNA, the CDR3 is TGCGCCAGCAGCCGCGCCGCCGGGACTAGCGGGAGCTATGAGCAGTTCTTC. The encoded protein is CASSRAAGTSGSYEQFF.

V and J are TRBV2 and TRBJ2-5; maybe TRBD1 (5 bases). V was shortened by 8 bases and J by 1 base, with 17 bases between the two germline ends. CDR3 length equals 15 residues. CDR1 and CDR2 (germline): SNHLY, FYNNEI. This CDR3 reads CASLSRAYPQETQYF. DNA of the CDR3: TGTGCCAGCCTAAGCAGGGCATACCCCCAAGAGACCCAGTACTTC.

The chain couples TRBV4-1 to TRBJ1-1; no clear D gene. Germline assignment: CDR1 MGHRA and CDR2 YSYEKL. This CDR3 has 14 residues. V was trimmed by 1 base and J by 1 base, leaving 7 bases between them. This CDR3 is CASSQGRRNTEAFF. The CDR3 region has the DNA TGCGCCAGCAGCCAAGGACGGAGGAACACTGAAGCTTTCTTT.

This chain uses TRBV9 with TRBJ2-3; tentative D call: TRBD2 (6 bases). Looked up from germline, CDR1 is SGDLS and CDR2 is YYNGEE. This CDR3 spans 15 amino acids. V lost 4 bases and J 0 bases, leaving 12 bases between the germline ends. The CDR3 region has the DNA TGTGCCAGCAGCAACCTTGGGACTAGCACAGATACGCAGTATTTT. It is translated as CASSNLGTSTDTQYF.

This clone was seen a handful of times. This chain connects TRBV19 to TRBJ1-1, with unresolved D. The germline V and J ends were trimmed by 5 bases and 0 bases, with 13 bases remaining between them. Germline CDR1 reads LNHDA; CDR2 reads SQIVND (reference sequence). The length of the CDR3 is 15 residues. The CDR3 reads CASSYGEAMNTEAFF. The CDR3 DNA is TGTGCCAGTAGTTACGGGGAAGCCATGAACACTGAAGCTTTCTTT.

V gene TRBV9 combines with J gene TRBJ1-1; D may be TRBD1 (6 bases). Germline values: CDR1 SGDLS, CDR2 YYNGEE. The CDR3 covers 13 residues. V lost 6 bases and J 0 bases, leaving 9 bases between the germline ends. CDR3 loop: CASNDRMNTEAFF. As DNA, the CDR3 is TGTGCCAGCAACGACAGGATGAACACTGAAGCTTTCTTT.

By share, this clone counts as large. The same CDR3 also results from other DNA sequences found in this sample. This chain uses TRBV11-2 with TRBJ2-7, with 7 bases identical to TRBD2. CDR3 length equals 14 residues. CDR1 is SGHAT and CDR2 is FQNNGV in the germline V gene. V gave up 1 base and J gave up 3 bases; unmatched junction bases: 3. CDR3 residues: CASSLGGSLYEQYF. The CDR3 DNA is TGTGCCAGCAGCTTAGGCGGGAGTCTCTACGAGCAGTACTTC. Looking up the rest from reference TRBV11-2 and TRBJ2-7 gives the full variable domain: EAGVAQSPRYKIIEKRQSVAFWCNPISGHATLYWYQQILGQGPKLLIQFQNNGVVDDSQLPKDRFSAERLKGVDSTLKIQPAKLEDSAVYLCASSLGGSLYEQYFGPGTRLTVT.

V gene TRBV4-1 combines with J gene TRBJ1-6; the D is unclear. The CDR3 contains 15 residues. V was cut by 4 bases and J by 8 bases, with 15 bases left in between. The germline V gene encodes CDR1 MGHRA and CDR2 YSYEKL. Here the CDR3 DNA reads TGCGCCAGCAGCCGGCTGGCGGGGAGGGATTCACCCCTCCACTTT. Translated: CASSRLAGRDSPLHF.